This paragraph covers one T cell receptor beta chain sequence. Its specificity is unknown. Germline V CDR1 and CDR2: SGDLS, YYNGEE. The CDR3 loop spans 15 amino acids. V lost 0 bases and J lost 2, with 9 bases in between. TCRdb's table, derived via immunoSEQ multiplex PCR, lists solely in-frame clones and lacks some. The sample has 13,000 to 15,000 clones; 75% are singletons. ViraFEST expansion of antigen-specific CD4+ T cells with viral peptide pools preceded sequencing. Culturing for ten to eleven days preceded CD4+ T cell isolation. Vaccination of participants consisted of two doses of either the BNT162b2 or mRNA-1273 vaccine. Days 3 and 7 were when half the medium was replaced with IL-2 medium. The data were taken from a study of vaccination effects on CD4 cells after COVID-19. As for the study in general: The post-vaccine samples were taken, at the median, 72 days after the second dose. Regarding the study as a whole: In the late period after vaccination, infection- and vaccine-induced clones contracted markedly.

The genes are TRBV9 and TRBJ2-1; D not resolved. Sample: CD4+ T cells from PBMCs cultured with HCoV-NL63 spike peptides, taken after COVID-19 vaccination. The origin of this receptor is a human donor who received a COVID-19 vaccine. CDR3 region: CASSVAEATYNEQFF. CDR3 nucleotides: TGTGCCAGCAGCGTAGCAGAGGCGACCTACAATGAGCAGTTCTTC.